The 10 T cell receptor beta chains below come from one sample, sequenced in a study of control samples from healthy donors and cancer patients. Sequencing used immunoSEQ multiplex PCR; TCRdb keeps in-frame clones, though not all of them. The repertoire holds 80,000 to 100,000 clones, with 80% to 95% as singletons. Sequencing was done on a sample of blood. These receptors came from a human donor in good health. The donor label of this sample is uncertain.

The CDR3 loop is CSASRGRGLFF. The CDR3, as DNA: TGCAGTGCTAGCAGGGGGAGGGGACTGTTTTTT. V gene TRBV20-1 combines with J gene TRBJ1-4, with TRBD1 matching 7 bases. Germline V CDR1 and CDR2: DFQATT, SNEGSKA (reference sequence). The CDR3 is made up of 11 amino acids. V was pared by 3 bases and J by 13 bases, with 5 bases of the junction left unmatched.

This rearrangement joins TRBV5-5 to TRBJ2-3, with 14 positions matching TRBD2. Germline CDR1 reads SGHKS; CDR2 reads YYEKEE (reference sequence). Trimming cost V 5 bases and J 5 bases; bases outside gene matches: 4. This CDR3 has 15 residues. Here the CDR3 DNA reads TGTGCCAGCAGACGACTAGCGGGGGGGCTAGATACGCAGTATTTT. Its protein product is CASRRLAGGLDTQYF. Complete variable domain (other parts from reference TRBV5-5 and TRBJ2-3): DAGVTQSPTHLIKTRGQQVTLRCSPISGHKSVSWYQQVLGQGPQFIFQYYEKEERGRGNFPDRFSARQFPNYSSELNVNALLLGDSALYLCASRRLAGGLDTQYFGPGTRLTVL.

J is TRBJ2-2 and V is TRBV2; D possibly corresponds to TRBD2 (6 bases). Per the germline V gene, CDR1 is SNHLY and CDR2 is FYNNEI. The CDR3 has 13 amino acids. The V gene lost 6 bases and the J gene lost 6 bases, with 11 bases spanning the gap. The CDR3 nucleotides are TGTGCCAGCAGAGTAACTAGCCCCGGGGAGCTGTTTTTT. Residues: CASRVTSPGELFF.

The gene calls are TRBV5-5 and TRBJ2-5; perhaps TRBD2 as D (6 bases). The CDR3 extends over 14 amino acids. V was trimmed by 0 bases and J by 3 bases, leaving 9 bases between them. The germline CDR1 and CDR2 sequences are SGHKS and YYEKEE (reference sequence). DNA of the CDR3: TGTGCCAGCAGCTTGGAACCGGGGGAAGAGACCCAGTACTTC. This encodes CASSLEPGEETQYF.

V usage is TRBV4-2 and J usage is TRBJ1-2, with a tentative D call TRBD1 (5 bases). Germline V gene sequence: CDR1 LGHNA, CDR2 YNFKEQ. V was trimmed by 1 base and J by 4 bases, leaving 16 bases between them. This CDR3 is built from 16 residues. Here the CDR3 reads CASSQGGTQGFYGYTF. CDR3 DNA: TGTGCCAGCAGCCAAGGAGGTACGCAGGGATTCTATGGCTACACCTTC.

The chain has TRBV28 and TRBJ1-2; no clear D. This CDR3 spans 18 amino acids. V shed 7 bases and J shed 4 bases, with 28 bases lying between them. CDR1 MDHEN and CDR2 SYDVKM come from the germline V gene. The CDR3 is CASTPSGSGPPGSYGYTF. The DNA for the CDR3 is TGTGCCAGCACACCTTCTGGGTCTGGCCCCCCAGGCAGCTATGGCTACACCTTC.

This sequence joins TRBV19 and TRBJ2-1, with D uncertain. CDR3 length equals 11 residues. The V end lost 7 bases, the J end lost 8 bases, and 9 bases lay between the germline ends. CDR1 and CDR2 from the germline V gene are LNHDA and SQIVND (reference sequence). The CDR3 spells CASTVGHEQFF. The DNA for the CDR3 is TGTGCCAGTACTGTGGGTCATGAGCAGTTCTTC.

This chain connects TRBV6-5 to TRBJ1-3; TRBD1 matches 10 bases. Germline CDR1 is MNHEY and CDR2 is SVGAGI. Unmatched junction bases numbered 2, after V lost 6 bases and J lost 0 bases. The CDR3 extends over 15 amino acids. CDR3 region: CASRDRGSSGNTIYF. DNA of the CDR3: TGTGCCAGCAGGGACAGGGGGAGCTCTGGAAACACCATATATTTT.

This clone has just a few counts. The chain employs TRBV27 and TRBJ1-6; D is ambiguous. The CDR3 extends over 16 amino acids. Trimming pared 1 base from V and 0 bases from J, leaving 7 bases between. Germline values: CDR1 MNHEY, CDR2 SMNVEV (reference sequence). CDR3 nucleotides: TGTGCCAGCAGTTTATTCCGGAGCTCCTATAATTCACCCCTCCACTTT. Its protein is CASSLFRSSYNSPLHF.

The rearrangement joins TRBV10-3 to TRBJ2-2, with a weak D call TRBD1 (5 bases). Deletions cut 5 bases from V and 2 bases from J, with 9 bases between. Per germline, CDR1 ENHRY and CDR2 SYGVKD. The CDR3 totals 14 residues. The DNA for the CDR3 is TGTGCCATCAGTAGTCAGGGAAACACCGGGGAGCTGTTTTTT. Its protein is CAISSQGNTGELFF.